This T cell receptor (beta chain) came from a study of blood T cell repertoires in COVID-19. Study background: The United States, Italy and Spain provided the acute and convalescent COVID-19 samples.

The CDR3 loop spans 11 amino acids. Trimming removed 2 bases from V and 5 bases from J, with 6 bases in between. Per the germline V gene, CDR1 is SQVTM and CDR2 is ANQGSEA. In the original workflow: Estimated nucleated cell counts came from reference gene primer amplification. The table came from immunoSEQ multiplex PCR; TCRdb's copy has only in-frame clones and leaves some out. V, J and clone size were drawn from that table, and D and trimming were deduced from the DNA. The sample records about 300,000 clones, roughly 89% being singletons. Sequenced input: peripheral blood. This chain uses TRBV29-1 with TRBJ1-2; D gene unclear. The TCR originated in a woman aged 30 to 39 with COVID-19, enrolled during active disease. For the CDR3, the DNA is TGCAGCGTTGAATTAGAATATGGCTACACCTTC. Residues: CSVELEYGYTF.